The subject of this entry is one T cell receptor beta chain. The antigen is not known. TCRdb keeps only in-frame clones here, not all; method: immunoSEQ multiplex PCR. Of about 2.3 million clones in the sample, just over 90% were seen once. This sample stems from a study of shared clonotypes between healthy human individuals. Study in general: A donor's plate count was three for CD4 naive and three for CD4 memory; CD8 naive had two and CD8 memory one. Study observations and caveats: When naive CD4 clonotypes were compared across several donors, 4% to 6.5% were shared.

The TCR sequence derives from a man between 18 and 29 years old in good health. Some clones in this sample may be carry-over from other donors' samples. Sequenced input: naive CD4+ T cells from PBMCs. Noted subset: CD45RA+ positively selected.

The CDR3 DNA reads as TGTGCCAGCAGCTTAGAGGTTAGCGGGAGGTATACGCAGTATTTT. This translates into CASSLEVSGRYTQYF. The chain is built from TRBV11-2 and TRBJ2-3, with TRBD2 identical over 10 bases. The CDR3 has 15 residues. Trimming removed 0 bases from V and 7 bases from J; junction bases left unmatched: 4. Germline V gene lookup returns CDR1 SGHAT and CDR2 FQNNGV.